One and the same sample provided the 14 T cell receptor beta chains below, sequenced in a study of cytomegalovirus exposure and HLA in healthy donors. The primer mix had 60 Vbeta and 13 Jbeta primers. The protocol was immunoSEQ multiplex PCR, while the TCRdb copy is restricted to in-frame clones and leaves out a portion. The sample consists of roughly 260,000 clones, 84% of them appearing once. Sequences were obtained from PBMCs. Receptor source: a woman between 40 and 50 years old in good health and CMV-seropositive.

The rearrangement joins TRBV18 to TRBJ1-3; TRBD1 matches 7 bases. The CDR3 spans 19 residues. J lost 2 bases, V lost 5 bases, and 18 bases had no gene match. The germline gives CDR1 KGHSH, CDR2 LQKENI. CDR3 region: CASSADRVGLYPTGNTIYF. In DNA form, the CDR3 reads TGTGCCAGCTCAGCAGACAGGGTCGGGCTATACCCAACTGGAAACACCATATATTTT.

V is TRBV28 and J is TRBJ1-5, with 9 bases matching TRBD1. Germline V gene sequence: CDR1 MDHEN, CDR2 SYDVKM. This CDR3 contains 15 residues. V was clipped by 5 bases and J by 4 bases; unmatched bases: 6. The CDR3: CASSTGTGINQPQHF. The CDR3 nucleotides are TGTGCCAGCAGTACGGGGACAGGGATTAATCAGCCCCAGCATTTT.

J is TRBJ2-1 and V is TRBV7-2; TRBD1 aligns across 10 bases. Trimming at V came to 3 bases and at J to 6 bases, leaving 2 bases not matched to a gene. The germline CDR1 and CDR2 sequences are SGHTA and FQGNSA. This CDR3 spans 14 amino acids. DNA of the CDR3: TGTGCCAGCAGCTTCGGACAGGGGGGCAATGAGCAGTTCTTC. The encoded protein is CASSFGQGGNEQFF.

V and J are TRBV7-8 and TRBJ2-5, with 9 bases that match TRBD1. With the DNA end fitting TRBJ2-7 better, the J assignment may be wrong. This CDR3 is built from 14 residues. Germline-derived CDR1 and CDR2 are SGHVS and FQNEAQ. The CDR3 reads CASSLDRGRYEQYF. The DNA for the CDR3 is TGTGCCAGCAGCTTAGACAGGGGGCGGTACGAGCAGTACTTC.

V is TRBV7-9 and J is TRBJ2-3; 7 bases match TRBD2. CDR1 SEHNR and CDR2 FQNEAQ come from the germline V gene (reference sequence). The CDR3 has 15 amino acids. V gave up 1 base and J gave up 1 base; unmatched junction bases: 2. The CDR3 sequence: CASSLVTSGTDTQYF. Here the CDR3 DNA reads TGTGCCAGCAGCTTAGTAACTAGCGGCACAGATACGCAGTATTTT.

This chain joins TRBV4-2 and TRBJ2-1; 8 nucleotides line up with TRBD2. The CDR3 totals 16 residues. Germline trimming cut 4 bases from V and 8 bases from J; bases unmatched to any gene: 13. CDR1 and CDR2 from the germline V gene are LGHNA and YNFKEQ. The CDR3 here is CASSLKGGGRDYEQFF. CDR3 in DNA: TGTGCCAGCAGCCTCAAAGGCGGGGGGCGCGACTATGAGCAGTTCTTC.

The V gene is TRBV6-1, the J gene TRBJ2-5; tentatively, D is TRBD1 (6 bases). Deletions cut 5 bases from V and 5 bases from J, with 9 bases between. There are 12 residues in the CDR3. Germline V gene lookup returns CDR1 MNHNS and CDR2 SASEGT. The DNA of the CDR3 is TGTGCCAGCAGTACCAGGGGTGAGACCCAGTACTTC. The encoded protein is CASSTRGETQYF.

The CDR3 DNA sequence: TGTGCCAGCAGCTTTGGGAGGAACACTGAAGCTTTCTTT. Amino acid sequence: CASSFGRNTEAFF. V gene TRBV5-5 combines with J gene TRBJ1-1; D unresolved. The CDR3 loop spans 13 amino acids. CDR1 SGHKS and CDR2 YYEKEE come from the germline V gene (reference sequence). V was pared by 2 bases and J by 1 base, with 6 bases between.

The chain has TRBV4-2 and TRBJ2-7, with a tentative D call TRBD2 (5 bases). There are 18 residues in the CDR3. Trimming left V 1 base short and J 0 bases short, with 19 bases between. Germline CDR1 and CDR2: LGHNA and YNFKEQ. DNA for the CDR3: TGTGCCAGCAGCCAAGGGAATTTCGGACTGTCGAGCTCCTACGAGCAGTACTTC. It translates to CASSQGNFGLSSSYEQYF.

The J gene is TRBJ1-2, the V gene TRBV18; TRBD1 matches at 7 bases. Germline-derived CDR1 and CDR2 are KGHSH and LQKENI. V shed 0 bases and J 6 bases; nucleotides not matched to a gene: 10. There are 16 residues in the CDR3. CDR3 nucleotide sequence: TGTGCCAGCTCACCACCAGACAGGGTGGCTTTCAATGGCTACACCTTC. Encoded protein: CASSPPDRVAFNGYTF.

This chain joins TRBV27 and TRBJ1-1; D is unresolved. Trimming removed 1 base from V and 2 bases from J, with 11 bases in between. The CDR3 is 15 amino acids. Germline V gene sequence: CDR1 MNHEY, CDR2 SMNVEV (reference sequence). CDR3 coding DNA: TGTGCCAGCAGTTTATTGGCCAGTTTAAACACTGAAGCTTTCTTT. Translation gives CASSLLASLNTEAFF.

V is TRBV4-1 and J is TRBJ2-7; TRBD2 matches 9 bases. Germline CDR1 MGHRA, CDR2 YSYEKL. The CDR3 covers 15 residues. The V segment lost 0 bases and the J segment 2 bases; nucleotides outside the gene matches: 2. CDR3 DNA sequence: TGCGCCAGCAGCCAAGATCCTAGCGGGACCTACGAGCAGTACTTC. It yields the protein CASSQDPSGTYEQYF.

Only a few counts were recorded for this clone. The chain couples TRBV28 to TRBJ1-5, with D tentatively TRBD1 (6 bases). Germline CDR1 MDHEN, CDR2 SYDVKM. The CDR3 has 15 residues. Trimming cost V 4 bases and J 0 bases, with 10 bases left between them. CDR3 nucleotide sequence: TGTGCCAGCAGTTCCGGGGGGCATAGCAATCAGCCCCAGCATTTT. Amino acids: CASSSGGHSNQPQHF. Combining the CDR3 with reference TRBV28 and TRBJ1-5 gives the whole variable domain DVKVTQSSRYLVKRTGEKVFLECVQDMDHENMFWYRQDPGLGLRLIYFSYDVKMKEKGDIPEGYSVSREKKERFSLILESASTNQTSMYLCASSSGGHSNQPQHFGDGTRLSIL.

This chain links TRBV10-3 with TRBJ2-1, with D perhaps TRBD2 (5 bases). The CDR3 has 13 residues. Trimming took off 7 bases at V and 0 bases at J, with 7 bases between the two ends. From germline, CDR1 is ENHRY and CDR2 SYGVKD. For the CDR3, the DNA is TGTGCCATCACCGGGAACTCCTACAATGAGCAGTTCTTC. Its protein is CAITGNSYNEQFF.